This T cell receptor (beta chain) was observed in a study of regulatory T cells in long-lasting Graves disease. Arm-PCR of CDR3 regions with iRepertoire HTBI primers generated TCR beta libraries. As originally analysed: From all samples, identification returned approximately 14 TRBJ and approximately 67 TRBV segments. Each CDR3 protein is one row after TCRdb ran MiXCR on the multiplex PCR reads. The V and J calls and clone size are TCRdb's, not the authors'. The profile shows some 340,000 distinct CDR3 sequences, around 23% of them singletons. Regarding this clonotype: Its target is not known.

CDR1 is SEHNR and CDR2 is FQNEAQ in the germline V gene (reference sequence). V was pared by 5 bases and J by 0 bases, with 12 bases of the junction left unmatched. The CDR3 extends over 17 amino acids. As for time point: persistent/refractory GD, antithyroid drugs over 5 years with positive TRAb. With RNA extracted from PBMCs as input, the TCR library was made. Regarding the study as a whole: The persistent group shared 2,500 to 3,000 public clonotypes, more than the 966 shared by new patients. Persistent Graves' patients showed a TCR diversity that was lower than that of newly diagnosed ones.

The chain carries TRBV7-9 and TRBJ2-7, with TRBD1 identical over 8 bases. The TCR comes from a woman aged 40 to 50 with Graves disease. Specimen: peripheral blood mononuclear cells (PBMCs), collected when the disease was refractory, from a patient treated with antithyroid drugs. DNA for the CDR3: TGTGCCAGCAGCCCATGGACAGGGAAACCCCCCTCCTACGAGCAGTACTTC. Translated: CASSPWTGKPPSYEQYF. The full variable domain, in which reference TRBV7-9 and TRBJ2-7 provide the parts outside the CDR3, is DTGVSQNPRHKITKRGQNVTFRCDPISEHNRLYWYRQTLGQGPEFLTYFQNEAQLEKSRLLSDRFSAERPKGSFSTLEIQRTEQGDSAMYLCASSPWTGKPPSYEQYFGPGTRLTVT.